The 26 T cell receptor beta chains in this list originate from one sample, sequenced in a study of T cell repertoires in cytomegalovirus infection. One entry per CDR3 protein, called by TCRdb with MiXCR from the reads. The sample has more than 200,000 distinct CDR3 sequences, 9.1% seen once. The specimen sequenced was PBMCs. The receptor set was obtained from a human donor in good health (CMV status not recorded). Some clones in this sample may be carry-over from other donors' samples.

The J gene is TRBJ2-5, the V gene TRBV5-4; 7 nucleotides agree with TRBD2. Germline CDR1 and CDR2: SGHNT and YYREEE (reference sequence). V gave up 4 bases and J gave up 5 bases; unmatched junction bases: 14. There are 16 residues in the CDR3. CDR3 nucleotide sequence: TGTGCCAGCAGCCTGGACATTGGCGGGAGTATGGAGACCCAGTACTTC. Protein: CASSLDIGGSMETQYF.

This clonotype was recorded a few times. The CDR3: CASRQTGDQPQHF. The CDR3 DNA is TGTGCCAGCCGCCAGACAGGGGATCAGCCCCAGCATTTT. The rearrangement uses TRBV6-2 or TRBV6-3 and TRBJ1-5; TRBD1 agrees at 8 bases. This CDR3 has 13 residues. Trimming cost V 8 bases and J 5 bases; bases outside gene matches: 5. The germline V gene encodes CDR1 MNHEY and CDR2 SVGEGT.

The chain employs TRBV11-3 and TRBJ2-5; 12 bases align to TRBD2. The CDR3 loop spans 16 amino acids. Germline CDR1 and CDR2: SGHNT and YENEEA. The ends lost 5 bases at V and 5 bases at J; junction bases unmatched: 9. The CDR3: CASSPAWTSGAETQYF. CDR3 nucleotide sequence: TGTGCCAGCAGCCCAGCTTGGACTAGCGGGGCGGAGACCCAGTACTTC.

This clonotype was counted at least ten times. The rearrangement uses TRBV7-2 and TRBJ2-7; D gene ambiguous. Germline V gene data show CDR1 as SGHTA and CDR2 as FQGNSA. The CDR3 has 12 residues. V was cut by 3 bases and J by 5 bases, with 8 bases left in between. The CDR3 protein is CASSFPVNEQYF. The CDR3 DNA reads TGTGCCAGCAGCTTCCCAGTAAACGAGCAGTACTTC.

This clonotype has a handful of counts. V and J are TRBV12-3 or TRBV12-4 and TRBJ1-4, with a weak D call TRBD1 (5 bases). The CDR3 has 15 amino acids. V was trimmed by 7 bases and J by 0 bases, leaving 12 bases between them. Here the CDR3 reads CASTLRGATNEKLFF. CDR3 sequence (DNA): TGTGCCAGCACCTTGAGGGGCGCAACTAATGAAAAACTGTTTTTT.

This clonotype occurred many times. The chain is built from TRBV11-2 and TRBJ2-5; 8 nucleotides align to TRBD2. V shed 5 bases, J shed 3 bases, and the junction held 11 bases outside the gene matches. Germline V gene data show CDR1 as SGHAT and CDR2 as FQNNGV. The CDR3 totals 16 residues. CDR3 nucleotides: TGTGCCAGCAGCAAACAAGGGCTAGCGGGTAAAGAGACCCAGTACTTC. Encoded protein: CASSKQGLAGKETQYF.

The rearrangement links TRBV28 to TRBJ1-1, with D possibly TRBD1 on 5 matching bases. Deletions cut 3 bases from V and 7 bases from J, with 15 bases between. Germline V CDR1 and CDR2: MDHEN, SYDVKM. CDR3 size: 14 residues. The DNA for the CDR3 is TGTGCCAGCAGTTTGTGGCAGGGTGTTGGTGAAGCTTTCTTT. Residues: CASSLWQGVGEAFF.

This clonotype was found a few times. The chain has TRBV15 and TRBJ1-6, with D possibly being TRBD1 (5 bases). The CDR3 spans 15 residues. V was pared by 0 bases and J by 7 bases, with 10 bases between. Germline V gives CDR1 LNHNV, CDR2 YYDKDF (reference sequence). The CDR3 sequence is CATSREGGANSPLHF. The CDR3, as DNA: TGTGCCACCAGCAGAGAGGGGGGTGCGAATTCACCCCTCCACTTT.

At least ten counts were recorded for this clonotype. The chain combines TRBV6-8 with TRBJ1-1, with no clear D. Trimming took off 5 bases at V and 4 bases at J, with 14 bases between the two ends. Per germline, CDR1 MNHGY and CDR2 SAAAGT. CDR3 length equals 14 residues. CDR3 loop: CASSPSLAGTEAFF. The CDR3 coding sequence is TGTGCCAGCAGTCCGAGTCTGGCGGGCACTGAAGCTTTCTTT.

This clonotype appeared many times. The gene calls are TRBV7-6 and TRBJ1-6; TRBD1 is a possible D gene (5 bases). V lost 6 bases, J lost 7 bases, and 19 bases lay in between. The germline CDR1 and CDR2 sequences are SGHVS and FNYEAQ. This CDR3 contains 16 residues. CDR3 in amino acids: CASRSEPGRSNSPLHF. CDR3 in DNA: TGTGCCAGCAGGAGTGAACCGGGACGGTCAAATTCACCCCTCCACTTT.

Ten or more counts support this clonotype. The chain has TRBV29-1 and TRBJ2-6; a possible D gene is TRBD1 (6 bases). Germline V CDR1 and CDR2: SQVTM, ANQGSEA. V gave up 7 bases and J gave up 2 bases, with 12 bases separating them. CDR3 size: 14 residues. The CDR3 DNA is TGCAGCGCTGTGACAGGAGCTGGGGCCAACGTCCTGACTTTC. Translating it yields CSAVTGAGANVLTF.

This clonotype was seen ten or more times. The chain recombines TRBV7-8 with TRBJ1-1; tentatively, D is TRBD1 (5 bases). Germline CDR1 reads SGHVS; CDR2 reads FQNEAQ. V lost 4 bases to trimming and J lost 1 base, with 13 bases between them. The CDR3 covers 15 residues. CDR3 loop: CASSSGGHWNTEAFF. The DNA for the CDR3 is TGTGCCAGCAGCTCGGGCGGACACTGGAACACTGAAGCTTTCTTT.

The gene calls are TRBV29-1 and TRBJ1-2, with D unclear. The CDR3 is 11 residues long. Germline V lookup: CDR1 SQVTM, CDR2 ANQGSEA. Trimming pared 6 bases from V and 6 bases from J, leaving 11 bases between. CDR3 loop: CSVPGTDGYTF. In nucleotides, the CDR3 is TGCAGCGTCCCCGGTACGGATGGCTACACCTTC.

The chain is built from TRBV6-2 or TRBV6-3 and TRBJ1-2; a weak D match, TRBD1 (5 bases). The ends were cut back, 6 bases at V and 7 bases at J, with 12 bases in the middle. This CDR3 spans 12 amino acids. Germline-derived CDR1 and CDR2 are MNHEY and SVGEGT. The CDR3 DNA reads TGTGCCAGCAGCTTGGGACGTTTTGGCTACACCTTC. This encodes CASSLGRFGYTF.

The V call is TRBV29-1, the J call TRBJ2-5; 10 nucleotides match TRBD2. The V and J ends lost 6 bases and 0 bases, in that order; junction bases with no gene match: 10. This CDR3 is built from 16 residues. From germline, CDR1 is SQVTM and CDR2 ANQGSEA. CDR3 in amino acids: CSVTGLARGYQETQYF. The CDR3 DNA sequence: TGCAGCGTGACGGGACTAGCGCGAGGGTACCAAGAGACCCAGTACTTC.

This clonotype was recorded many times. The gene calls are TRBV10-3 and TRBJ2-7; maybe TRBD2 (5 bases). CDR1 and CDR2 (germline): ENHRY, SYGVKD. V was cut by 6 bases and J by 7 bases, with 10 bases left in between. The CDR3 runs to 11 residues. The CDR3: CAISDYREQYF. CDR3 DNA sequence: TGTGCCATCAGCGACTACCGAGAGCAGTACTTC.

This clonotype came up many times. V is TRBV7-2 and J is TRBJ2-3, with D hard to call. V was trimmed by 5 bases and J by 0 bases, leaving 12 bases between them. The V gene's germline CDR1 is SGHTA and CDR2 FQGNSA. The CDR3 contains 15 residues. The chain's CDR3 is CASSPRRRSTDTQYF. As DNA, the CDR3 is TGTGCCAGCAGCCCTCGAAGGCGTAGCACAGATACGCAGTATTTT.

There are many counts of this clonotype. The V and J genes are TRBV7-2 and TRBJ2-5, with 11 bases lining up with TRBD2. Germline V gene lookup returns CDR1 SGHTA and CDR2 FQGNSA. There are 17 residues in the CDR3. V was clipped by 6 bases and J by 1 base; unmatched bases: 10. CDR3 residues: CASRRKGLAETQETQYF. The CDR3 DNA reads TGTGCCAGCAGGAGAAAGGGACTAGCGGAGACCCAAGAGACCCAGTACTTC. The full variable domain, rest sourced from reference TRBV7-2 and TRBJ2-5, is GAGVSQSPSNKVTEKGKDVELRCDPISGHTALYWYRQSLGQGLEFLIYFQGNSAPDKSGLPSDRFSAERTGGSVSTLTIQRTQQEDSAVYLCASRRKGLAETQETQYFGPGTRLLVL.

The chain joins TRBV20-1 to TRBJ2-3, with 16 bases matching TRBD2. V gave up 4 bases and J gave up 0 bases; unmatched junction bases: 13. Germline CDR1 DFQATT, CDR2 SNEGSKA (reference sequence). CDR3 size: 20 residues. CDR3 amino acids: CSAIPPPGLAGGSSTDTQYF. CDR3 coding DNA: TGCAGTGCTATCCCACCCCCGGGACTAGCGGGGGGGTCTAGCACAGATACGCAGTATTTT.

This chain connects TRBV7-9 to TRBJ1-6, with TRBD1 as a possible D gene (5 bases). The CDR3 extends over 16 amino acids. From germline, CDR1 is SEHNR and CDR2 FQNEAQ (reference sequence). V was shortened by 1 base and J by 6 bases, with 13 bases between the two germline ends. The CDR3 bases are TGTGCCAGCAGCTTAGGGGGCGGTAACTTTAATTCACCCCTCCACTTT. Protein: CASSLGGGNFNSPLHF.

This clonotype occurred many times. No DNA is shown, since the ends of the CDR3 on it are uncertain; the CDR3 is the one TCRdb lists. V usage is TRBV19 and J usage is TRBJ2-5; TRBD1 reflects the table's D call only, with no check against the DNA. The CDR3 region is 15 residues in length, termini included. Germline V lookup: CDR1 LNHDA, CDR2 SQIVND (reference sequence). CDR3 region: CASTSGQSLQETQYF.

There are a few counts of this clonotype. The chain carries TRBV20-1 and TRBJ1-2; D is undetermined. Germline values: CDR1 DFQATT, CDR2 SNEGSKA (reference sequence). Between the trimmed V and J ends, which lost 4 bases and 5 bases, there was a span of 14 bases. The length of the CDR3 is 13 residues. CDR3 DNA: TGCAGTGCTATGAGAGGCATCTCATATGGCTACACCTTC. This sequence encodes CSAMRGISYGYTF.

This clonotype was picked up many times. The chain has TRBV7-8 and TRBJ1-6; tentatively, D is TRBD1 (6 bases). The CDR3 spans 15 residues. The V gene lost 0 bases and the J gene lost 6 bases, with 9 bases spanning the gap. The germline V gene encodes CDR1 SGHVS and CDR2 FQNEAQ. The CDR3 reads CASSLAIQGNSPLHF. CDR3 sequence (DNA): TGTGCCAGCAGCTTAGCCATACAGGGTAATTCACCCCTCCACTTT.

This clonotype was observed at least ten times. The V call is TRBV7-2, the J call TRBJ2-3, with D unresolved. The V gene lost 4 bases and the J gene lost 4 bases, with 12 bases spanning the gap. The CDR3 is made up of 14 amino acids. Germline V CDR1 and CDR2: SGHTA, FQGNSA. The CDR3 DNA is TGTGCCAGCAGCTCCATCGTTAGGGCAGATACGCAGTATTTT. Residues: CASSSIVRADTQYF.

This clonotype was counted at least ten times. The rearrangement uses TRBV12-3 or TRBV12-4 and TRBJ1-1; no clear D gene. Trimming removed 2 bases from V and 4 bases from J, with 5 bases in between. CDR3 size: 12 residues. In DNA, the CDR3 is TGTGCCAGCAGTTTATGGGGCACTGAAGCTTTCTTT. The encoded protein is CASSLWGTEAFF.

This clonotype was picked up many times. This chain connects TRBV7-2 to TRBJ2-3; 12 positions agree with TRBD2. There are 15 residues in the CDR3. Germline CDR1 and CDR2: SGHTA and FQGNSA. V shed 3 bases and J 6 bases; nucleotides not matched to a gene: 4. In DNA form, the CDR3 reads TGTGCCAGCAGCTTGGGGGGACTAGCGGGTGATACGCAGTATTTT. This translates into CASSLGGLAGDTQYF.